This T cell receptor beta chain was sequenced during a study of blood T cell repertoires in COVID-19. The wider study: There were acute and convalescent COVID-19 samples, and they came from the United States, Italy and Spain.

Seattle's cohort entered during active infection and was followed longitudinally. Original processing notes: The assay estimated nucleated cells by amplifying reference gene primers. Data came from immunoSEQ multiplex PCR; TCRdb stores just in-frame clones and leaves some out. The D gene and trimming were derived from the DNA, and the V and J assignments and clone size from that table. The table shows 300,000 to 450,000 clones, with around 87% occurring only once. The CDR3 is 14 amino acids. CDR1 and CDR2 (germline): SNHLY, FYNNEI. V lost 5 bases, J lost 6 bases, and 6 bases stayed unmatched. The origin of this receptor is a woman aged 55-69 years with COVID-19, enrolled during active disease. Input material: peripheral blood. The chain is built from TRBV2 and TRBJ1-1; 10 bases align to TRBD1. For the CDR3, the DNA is TGTGCCAGCAGTCGGGACAGGGGTAGCCCTGAAGCTTTCTTT. Its protein is CASSRDRGSPEAFF.